A single sample gave rise to the 20 T cell receptor beta chains below, sequenced in a study of T-cell reconstitution after alpha-beta-depleted transplantation in children. Researchers prepared the TCRbeta library using unique molecular identifiers, the study reports. TCRdb fed the PCR reads into MiXCR, producing one record per CDR3 protein. This table holds roughly 670,000 distinct CDR3 sequences, under 15% found once. The source was PBMCs, collected before TCRalphabeta/CD19-depleted stem cell transplant. All receptors derive from a girl aged 2 to 10 with congenital amegakaryocytic thrombocytopenia, due to receive a stem cell transplant.

In the case of this clonotype: A much more abundant neighbour one base away suggests this may be a read error. The chain uses TRBV7-3 and TRBJ1-1; D remains ambiguous. This CDR3 contains 13 residues. The V end lost 7 bases, the J end lost 3 bases, and 12 bases lay between the germline ends. Germline V gene data show CDR1 as SGHTA and CDR2 as FQGTGA. Here the CDR3 reads CASIRNRDTEAFF. In nucleotides, the CDR3 is TGTGCCAGCATCAGAAACAGAGACACTGAAGCTTTCTTT.

With regard to this clonotype: One end of the junction fails to match germline, which may point to a read error. This sequence joins TRBV20-1 and TRBJ2-1; TRBD2 might be the D (5 bases). The CDR3 is made up of 18 amino acids. The germline V gene encodes CDR1 DFQATT and CDR2 SNEGSKA (reference sequence). The CDR3, as DNA: TGCTGTGCTAGTGCCGTGGGAGCCACATATAATCCCCCCAATGAGCAGTTCTTC. As protein: CCASAVGATYNPPNEQFF.

The sample holds a few counts of this clonotype. The gene calls are TRBV12-3 or TRBV12-4 and TRBJ2-1; TRBD2 might be the D (6 bases). V dropped 2 bases and J dropped 2 bases, with 19 bases sitting between them. There are 18 residues in the CDR3. CDR3: CASSLNPALARPYNEQFF. The CDR3 bases are TGTGCCAGCAGTTTAAATCCGGCGCTAGCGAGACCCTACAATGAGCAGTTCTTC.

The table lists this clonotype with many counts. The chain is built from TRBV12-3 or TRBV12-4 and TRBJ2-2, with 7 bases fitting TRBD2. The length of the CDR3 is 15 residues. V shed 7 bases and J 5 bases; nucleotides not matched to a gene: 10. This chain's CDR3 is CASTPRDYNTGELFF. In DNA, the CDR3 is TGTGCCAGCACCCCGCGGGACTACAATACCGGGGAGCTGTTTTTT.

This chain connects TRBV6-1 to TRBJ2-7, with D unclear. Germline CDR1 reads MNHNS; CDR2 reads SASEGT. This CDR3 comprises 14 residues. Trimming shortened V by 7 bases and J by 0 bases, and 13 bases separated the two germline ends. The DNA of the CDR3 is TGTGCCAGCACGGAAAGGTACAGCTCCTACGAGCAGTACTTC. Translated: CASTERYSSYEQYF.

The CDR3 sequence: CASSVSVGAETQYF. Here the CDR3 DNA reads TGTGCCAGCAGCGTTAGCGTCGGCGCAGAGACCCAGTACTTC. V is TRBV9 and J is TRBJ2-5; perhaps TRBD2 as D (5 bases). Germline values: CDR1 SGDLS, CDR2 YYNGEE. Trimming took off 2 bases at V and 4 bases at J, with 12 bases between the two ends. CDR3 length: 14 amino acids.

This clonotype has at least ten counts. The rearrangement links TRBV7-9 to TRBJ1-5; 7 nucleotides line up with TRBD1. The junction had 4 bases not matched to a gene; V was cut back by 4 bases and J by 7 bases. The CDR3 length is 13 residues. Germline assignment: CDR1 SEHNR and CDR2 FQNEAQ (reference sequence). CDR3 nucleotides: TGTGCCAGCAGCTATTACAGGGGCCAGCCCCAGCATTTT. Translated: CASSYYRGQPQHF.

This clonotype was observed many times. This chain connects TRBV11-2 to TRBJ2-3; 11 positions match TRBD2. Trimming removed 6 bases from V and 1 base from J; junction bases left unmatched: 12. The CDR3 has 18 amino acids. Germline lookup yields CDR1 SGHAT and CDR2 FQNNGV. The CDR3 region is CASRPFLVAGGGTDTQYF. The DNA for the CDR3 is TGTGCCAGCAGACCCTTTCTAGTAGCGGGAGGGGGCACAGATACGCAGTATTTT.

The rearrangement joins TRBV11-2 to TRBJ2-3; D gene unclear. V lost 1 base to trimming and J lost 5 bases, with 7 bases between them. Germline values: CDR1 SGHAT, CDR2 FQNNGV. The CDR3 extends over 13 amino acids. The CDR3 DNA reads as TGTGCCAGCAGCTTAGGTGTCATAGATACGCAGTATTTT. Its protein is CASSLGVIDTQYF.

This clonotype has at least ten counts. CDR3 coding DNA: TGTGCCAGCAGCTCAAGACAGGGGGCAACTGAAGCTTTCTTT. Residues: CASSSRQGATEAFF. This chain links TRBV7-9 with TRBJ1-1; 10 bases match TRBD1. The germline V gene encodes CDR1 SEHNR and CDR2 FQNEAQ (reference sequence). The CDR3 runs to 14 residues. Trimming at V came to 4 bases and at J to 5 bases, leaving 4 bases not matched to a gene.

This clonotype was counted between two and nine times. V usage is TRBV4-1 and J usage is TRBJ2-5; TRBD2 might be the D (5 bases). The CDR3 has 14 amino acids. Looked up from germline, CDR1 is MGHRA and CDR2 is YSYEKL. Trimming removed 2 bases from V and 5 bases from J, with 12 bases in between. CDR3 sequence (DNA): TGCGCCAGCAGCCAATCTATAGCGTGGGAGACCCAGTACTTC. As protein: CASSQSIAWETQYF.

This clonotype was observed at least ten times. Here the CDR3 DNA reads TGTGCCAGCAGCTTAGGGACTAGCGGTGAGACCCAGTACTTC. Translation gives CASSLGTSGETQYF. J is TRBJ2-5 and V is TRBV7-2, with TRBD2 matching over 10 bases. With V trimmed by 1 base and J by 5 bases, 1 base remained unmatched. This CDR3 has 14 residues. Germline values: CDR1 SGHTA, CDR2 FQGNSA.

Ten or more counts support this clonotype. This chain connects TRBV12-3 or TRBV12-4 to TRBJ2-7; D ambiguous. The V gene lost 1 base and the J gene lost 7 bases, with 14 bases spanning the gap. The CDR3 is 14 residues long. Here the CDR3 reads CASSLGAPLGEQYF. The DNA of the CDR3 is TGTGCCAGCAGTTTAGGTGCACCCTTGGGGGAGCAGTACTTC.

This clonotype has at least ten counts. The chain links TRBV12-3 or TRBV12-4 to TRBJ2-4; D is unclear. The length of the CDR3 is 14 residues. V lost 3 bases and J lost 0, with 6 bases in between. The CDR3 is CASSLWVAKNIQYF. The CDR3 DNA sequence: TGTGCCAGCAGTTTGTGGGTAGCCAAAAACATTCAGTACTTC.

This clonotype was counted many times. The chain carries TRBV12-3 or TRBV12-4 and TRBJ2-1; no clear D. V was pared by 4 bases and J by 1 base, with 11 bases between. The CDR3 length is 15 residues. This chain's CDR3 is CASSSSGQSYNEQFF. Written as DNA, the CDR3 is TGTGCCAGCAGTTCCTCCGGGCAATCCTACAATGAGCAGTTCTTC.

This clonotype was picked up many times. This chain links TRBV9 with TRBJ1-1; D not certain. CDR3 length: 18 amino acids. V was pared by 4 bases and J by 3 bases, with 25 bases between. Germline V lookup: CDR1 SGDLS, CDR2 YYNGEE. CDR3 sequence: CASSQAVVRRVVHTEAFF. CDR3 nucleotide sequence: TGTGCCAGCAGCCAAGCGGTGGTTAGACGGGTGGTTCACACTGAAGCTTTCTTT.

The sample holds a few counts of this clonotype. The chain uses TRBV7-9 and TRBJ2-1, with 7 bases matching TRBD2. Germline CDR1 SEHNR, CDR2 FQNEAQ (reference sequence). The CDR3 extends over 13 amino acids. V lost 8 bases, J lost 8 bases, and 9 bases stayed unmatched. The CDR3 DNA sequence: TGTGCCAGCGGGACTACTACTTACCATGAGCAGTTCTTC. This encodes CASGTTTYHEQFF.

In the case of this clonotype: A single base separates this from a much larger clone, so it may be a read error. The genes are TRBV7-2 and TRBJ2-4; D unresolved. The CDR3 loop spans 17 amino acids. V lost 2 bases, J lost 9 bases, and 23 bases lay in between. Per germline, CDR1 SGHTA and CDR2 FQGNSA. CDR3 DNA sequence: TGTGCCAGCAGCTTACCTTTAACCTTCCTACCGGGCGGCATTCAGTACTTC. This gives the protein CASSLPLTFLPGGIQYF. Full variable domain (remainder filled in from reference TRBV7-2 and TRBJ2-4): GAGVSQSPSNKVTEKGKDVELRCDPISGHTALYWYRQSLGQGLEFLIYFQGNSAPDKSGLPSDRFSAERTGGSVSTLTIQRTQQEDSAVYLCASSLPLTFLPGGIQYFGAGTRLSVL.

This clonotype was detected only once. V usage is TRBV7-3 and J usage is TRBJ2-1; TRBD2 matches 12 bases. The V and J ends lost 2 bases and 4 bases, in that order; junction bases with no gene match: 15. CDR1 SGHTA and CDR2 FQGTGA come from the germline V gene. This CDR3 contains 20 residues. The CDR3 DNA is TGTGCCAGCAGCTTACCAGGACTAGCGGGACGAAGGTCGCAGTACAATGAGCAGTTCTTC. Its translation: CASSLPGLAGRRSQYNEQFF.

This clonotype was counted ten times or more. This sequence joins TRBV9 and TRBJ2-2; a weak D match, TRBD2 (5 bases). CDR1 is SGDLS, CDR2 YYNGEE, per germline. The CDR3 extends over 15 amino acids. Trimming left V 1 base short and J 5 bases short, with 12 bases between. CDR3 amino acids: CASSVTNLATGELFF. The CDR3 DNA reads as TGTGCCAGCAGCGTAACTAATTTAGCGACCGGGGAGCTGTTTTTT.